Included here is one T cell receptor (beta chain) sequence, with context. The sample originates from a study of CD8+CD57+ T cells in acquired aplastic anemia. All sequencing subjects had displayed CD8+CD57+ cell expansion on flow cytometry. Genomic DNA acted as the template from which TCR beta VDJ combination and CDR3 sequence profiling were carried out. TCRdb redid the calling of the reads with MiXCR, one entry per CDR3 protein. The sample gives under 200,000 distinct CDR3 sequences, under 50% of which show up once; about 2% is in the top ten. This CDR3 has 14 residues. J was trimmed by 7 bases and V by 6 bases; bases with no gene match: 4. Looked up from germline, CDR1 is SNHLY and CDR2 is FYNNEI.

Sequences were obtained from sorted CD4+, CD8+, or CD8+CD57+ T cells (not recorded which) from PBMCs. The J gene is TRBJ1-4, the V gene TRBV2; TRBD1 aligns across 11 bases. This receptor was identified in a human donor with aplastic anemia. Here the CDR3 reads CASRDRGRSEKLFF. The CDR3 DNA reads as TGTGCCAGCAGGGACAGGGGGCGGAGTGAAAAACTGTTTTTT.